This paragraph reports one T cell receptor beta chain. This sample is drawn from a study of blood T cell repertoires in COVID-19. About the study: Sites across the United States, Italy and Spain contributed samples from acute and convalescent COVID-19. Sample material is recorded as cDNA or gDNA derived from T cells, B-cell-depleted T cells, or PBMCs.

V lost 4 bases and J 4 bases, leaving 8 bases between the germline ends. The CDR3 loop spans 13 amino acids. Per the germline V gene, CDR1 is SNHLY and CDR2 is FYNNEI. The repertoire was sequenced with immunoSEQ multiplex PCR; TCRdb's copy has only in-frame clones and lacks some. Here the sample spans roughly 13,000 clones, under 80% being singletons. Sequencing input: peripheral blood. J is TRBJ1-5 and V is TRBV2, with D perhaps matching TRBD1 (6 bases). The sequence came from a human donor in a cohort sampled during active COVID-19. In DNA, the CDR3 is TGTGCCAGCAGTGCTGGACAGAATCAGCCCCAGCATTTT. Amino acids: CASSAGQNQPQHF.